A single sample is the source of the 17 T cell receptor beta chains below, sequenced in a study of OX40 agonist ivuxolimab in advanced cancers. The table came from immunoSEQ multiplex PCR; TCRdb's copy has only in-frame clones and leaves some out. The table lists approximately 60,000 clones, about nine tenths of them singletons. The sequences come from CD4+ or CD8+ T cells sorted from blood, collected in a trial of the OX40 agonist ivuxolimab. Every receptor here comes from an adult with an advanced solid tumor such as melanoma, head and neck, liver or kidney cancer.

This chain uses TRBV7-9 with TRBJ2-7; 7 bases are shared with TRBD1. CDR1 is SEHNR and CDR2 is FQNEAQ in the germline V gene (reference sequence). Trimming removed 1 base from V and 2 bases from J; junction bases left unmatched: 2. CDR3 length: 14 residues. The CDR3 here is CASSLVQGAYEQYF. In DNA form, the CDR3 reads TGTGCCAGCAGCTTAGTTCAGGGGGCCTACGAGCAGTACTTC.

This chain joins TRBV4-3 and TRBJ2-7, with D perhaps TRBD1 (5 bases). CDR3 size: 13 residues. Trimming took 0 bases from V and 4 from J, leaving 7 bases between them. Germline V gene sequence: CDR1 LGHNA, CDR2 YSLEER. For the CDR3, the DNA is TGCGCCAGCAGCCAAGAGTACAGGTACGAGCAGTACTTC. Its translation: CASSQEYRYEQYF.

The chain has TRBV11-2 and TRBJ2-2; D may be TRBD1 (6 bases). V was shortened by 5 bases and J by 1 base, with 17 bases between the two germline ends. The CDR3 contains 17 residues. Germline assignment: CDR1 SGHAT and CDR2 FQNNGV. The CDR3 loop reads CASSPTDRSLNTGELFF. The CDR3 DNA is TGTGCCAGCAGCCCCACGGACAGATCTTTGAACACCGGGGAGCTGTTTTTT.

This clone was seen a single time. The chain couples TRBV28 to TRBJ1-2; 7 bases agree with TRBD1. The CDR3 is 13 amino acids. Trimming at V came to 3 bases and at J to 4 bases, leaving 2 bases not matched to a gene. Germline V gene data show CDR1 as MDHEN and CDR2 as SYDVKM. CDR3 DNA sequence: TGTGCCAGCAGTTTTAACAGGGGCTATGGCTACACCTTC. This sequence encodes CASSFNRGYGYTF.

The chain joins TRBV18 to TRBJ2-1; TRBD1 matches at 11 bases. The CDR3 loop spans 15 amino acids. The J segment lost 4 bases and the V segment lost 5 bases, leaving 4 bases of the junction unmatched. The germline V gene encodes CDR1 KGHSH and CDR2 LQKENI. Here the CDR3 reads CASSSGTGGYNEQFF. DNA of the CDR3: TGTGCCAGCTCATCCGGGACAGGGGGATACAATGAGCAGTTCTTC.

This clone was counted a single time. This chain joins TRBV27 and TRBJ2-7, with 7 bases identical to TRBD1. This CDR3 is built from 14 residues. V was clipped by 2 bases and J by 3 bases; unmatched bases: 4. Germline V gene lookup returns CDR1 MNHEY and CDR2 SMNVEV (reference sequence). CDR3 sequence (DNA): TGTGCCAGCAGTTTAGAGGGACAGATCTACGAGCAGTACTTC. Translating it yields CASSLEGQIYEQYF.

This clone was observed a single time. V and J are TRBV9 and TRBJ1-3; no firm D call. The CDR3 totals 17 residues. Trimming left V 0 bases short and J 4 bases short, with 17 bases between. The germline V gene has CDR1 SGDLS and CDR2 YYNGEE. The chain's CDR3 is CASSVDAPGGLGNTIYF. In DNA form, the CDR3 reads TGTGCCAGCAGCGTAGATGCCCCGGGAGGGTTAGGAAACACCATATATTTT.

The genes are TRBV6-5 and TRBJ1-1, with 9 positions matching TRBD1. The CDR3 is made up of 13 amino acids. The V gene end was trimmed by 7 bases and the J gene end by 5 bases; junction bases not matched to a gene: 5. Germline loops: CDR1 MNHEY, CDR2 SVGAGI. This chain's CDR3 is CASTGTGRTEAFF. The CDR3 DNA reads as TGTGCCAGCACCGGGACAGGGAGGACTGAAGCTTTCTTT.

The chain couples TRBV14 to TRBJ1-6, with 8 positions matching TRBD1. Unmatched junction bases numbered 6, after V lost 4 bases and J lost 7 bases. The CDR3 has 15 amino acids. Germline V gives CDR1 SGHDN, CDR2 FVKESK. As DNA, the CDR3 is TGTGCCAGCAGCCCTCAATACAGGGGGAATTCACCCCTCCACTTT. Its translation is CASSPQYRGNSPLHF.

The chain is built from TRBV5-6 and TRBJ1-1; no firm D call. The CDR3 totals 13 residues. The germline V gene encodes CDR1 SGHDT and CDR2 YYEEEE. Trimming removed 2 bases from V and 2 bases from J, with 7 bases in between. DNA of the CDR3: TGTGCCAGCAGCTTTGGCGGTAACACTGAAGCTTTCTTT. This translates into CASSFGGNTEAFF.

The chain recombines TRBV29-1 with TRBJ1-1; weak D call: TRBD1 (5 bases). With 7 bases removed from V and 1 base from J, the gap between germline ends came to 13 bases. Per the germline V gene, CDR1 is SQVTM and CDR2 is ANQGSEA. The CDR3 is 13 residues long. The CDR3 sequence is CSATTGGNTEAFF. As DNA, the CDR3 is TGCAGCGCTACGACCGGGGGGAACACTGAAGCTTTCTTT.

V and J are TRBV7-6 and TRBJ2-3; D may be TRBD1 (5 bases). Germline loops: CDR1 SGHVS, CDR2 FNYEAQ. Trimming removed 5 bases from V and 2 bases from J, with 23 bases in between. The CDR3 has 18 amino acids. The DNA for the CDR3 is TGTGCCAGCAGCCTTAAACACGGCACTCTGGGGCTCACAGATACGCAGTATTTT. This encodes CASSLKHGTLGLTDTQYF.

The chain has TRBV6-1 and TRBJ2-7; D possibly corresponds to TRBD1 (6 bases). CDR3 length equals 19 residues. Germline loops: CDR1 MNHNS, CDR2 SASEGT. Trimming pared 1 base from V and 0 bases from J, leaving 22 bases between. The chain's CDR3 is CASSEGGRRPDMSSYEQYF. CDR3 DNA sequence: TGTGCCAGCAGTGAAGGGGGGCGCCGGCCCGACATGAGCTCCTACGAGCAGTACTTC.

This chain uses TRBV5-8 with TRBJ1-1; D might be TRBD1 (5 bases). V was trimmed by 5 bases and J by 6 bases, leaving 14 bases between them. There are 13 residues in the CDR3. Germline V lookup: CDR1 SGHTS, CDR2 YDEGEE. This CDR3 reads CASRPYGGAEAFF. The CDR3 region has the DNA TGTGCCAGCAGACCCTACGGGGGAGCTGAAGCTTTCTTT.

This clone was detected only once. J is TRBJ2-1 and V is TRBV19; D ambiguous. Germline lookup yields CDR1 LNHDA and CDR2 SQIVND (reference sequence). V gave up 1 base and J gave up 7 bases, with 11 bases separating them. The CDR3 contains 14 residues. The CDR3 DNA sequence: TGTGCCAGTAGTATAGTAACGGACCGAAATGAGCAGTTCTTC. It encodes CASSIVTDRNEQFF.

The J gene is TRBJ2-7, the V gene TRBV6-5; TRBD1 aligns across 7 bases. Germline loops: CDR1 MNHEY, CDR2 SVGAGI. J gave up 3 bases and V 6 bases, and 11 bases lay outside the gene matches. This CDR3 has 15 amino acids. The CDR3, as DNA: TGTGCCAGCAGCAGATTCGAGACAGGGTACTACGAGCAGTACTTC. Protein: CASSRFETGYYEQYF.

This clone was picked up one time. The V call is TRBV10-3, the J call TRBJ2-5, with 8 bases that match TRBD2. The CDR3 is 14 residues long. The V gene end was trimmed by 2 bases and the J gene end by 2 bases; junction bases not matched to a gene: 1. The germline V gene encodes CDR1 ENHRY and CDR2 SYGVKD. The CDR3 reads CAISEIAGQETQYF. As DNA, the CDR3 is TGTGCCATCAGTGAGATAGCGGGGCAAGAGACCCAGTACTTC.